The next 11 T cell receptor beta chains were all read from a single sample in a study of blood T cell repertoires in COVID-19. The repertoire was sequenced with immunoSEQ multiplex PCR; TCRdb's copy has only in-frame clones and lacks some. The sample records 130,000 or so clones, roughly 88% being singletons. The sequenced sample was peripheral blood. Receptor source: a man between 70 and 80 years old with active COVID-19.

This clone has only a few counts. The chain joins TRBV19 to TRBJ1-1; the D is unclear. The CDR3 covers 12 residues. CDR1 and CDR2 (germline): LNHDA, SQIVND (reference sequence). V lost 9 bases, J lost 4 bases, and 12 bases lay in between. CDR3: CASLRGSTEAFF. Here the CDR3 DNA reads TGTGCCAGCCTTCGCGGGTCCACTGAAGCTTTCTTT. The whole variable domain, filled in from reference TRBV19 and TRBJ1-1, reads DGGITQSPKYLFRKEGQNVTLSCEQNLNHDAMYWYRQDPGQGLRLIYYSQIVNDFQKGDIAEGYSVSREKKESFPLTVTSAQKNPTAFYLCASLRGSTEAFFGQGTRLTVV.

The V call is TRBV6-1, the J call TRBJ2-7; 10 nucleotides match TRBD1. After removal of 1 base from V and 2 bases from J, the junction contained 8 bases not matched to a gene. Germline V lookup: CDR1 MNHNS, CDR2 SASEGT. This CDR3 has 17 amino acids. CDR3 region: CASSEEVTGGMTYEQYF. DNA for the CDR3: TGTGCCAGCAGTGAAGAGGTGACAGGGGGCATGACCTACGAGCAGTACTTC.

This chain joins TRBV28 and TRBJ2-2, with 12 positions matching TRBD2. The V gene end was trimmed by 6 bases and the J gene end by 8 bases; junction bases not matched to a gene: 7. The V gene's germline CDR1 is MDHEN and CDR2 SYDVKM. The CDR3 loop spans 15 amino acids. CDR3 nucleotides: TGTGCCAGCAGGCTTGGACTAGCGGGGAGAGGGGAGCTGTTTTTT. The encoded protein is CASRLGLAGRGELFF.

The V gene is TRBV9, the J gene TRBJ1-2; 7 nucleotides match TRBD1. Per the germline V gene, CDR1 is SGDLS and CDR2 is YYNGEE. The CDR3 has 19 residues. The V and J ends lost 4 bases and 4 bases, in that order; junction bases with no gene match: 22. Here the CDR3 reads CASSSQTQGTPLLSYGYTF. The DNA for the CDR3 is TGTGCCAGCAGCTCACAGACACAGGGGACACCACTCTTATCCTATGGCTACACCTTC.

The rearrangement links TRBV13 to TRBJ1-3, with a possible D match to TRBD1 (6 bases). Germline assignment: CDR1 PRHDT and CDR2 FYEKMQ (reference sequence). The CDR3 runs to 13 residues. Deletions cut 5 bases from V and 3 bases from J, with 8 bases between. CDR3 amino acids: CASSPDSGNTIYF. CDR3 sequence (DNA): TGTGCCAGCAGCCCGGACAGTGGAAACACCATATATTTT.

The chain employs TRBV2 and TRBJ2-5; 13 nucleotides align to TRBD2. This CDR3 is built from 16 residues. The V segment lost 6 bases and the J segment 5 bases; nucleotides outside the gene matches: 9. CDR1 and CDR2 (germline): SNHLY, FYNNEI. This CDR3 reads CASRLGLAGVSETQYF. Written as DNA, the CDR3 is TGTGCCAGCAGATTAGGACTAGCGGGAGTAAGCGAGACCCAGTACTTC.

This clone occurred once. This chain connects TRBV24-1 to TRBJ2-7, with D possibly being TRBD2 (6 bases). The length of the CDR3 is 14 residues. Deletions cut 5 bases from V and 0 bases from J, with 10 bases between. Germline lookup yields CDR1 KGHDR and CDR2 SFDVKD. The CDR3: CATSAGARSYEQYF. As DNA, the CDR3 is TGTGCCACCAGTGCGGGAGCCCGCTCCTACGAGCAGTACTTC.

The chain has TRBV5-1 and TRBJ2-3; 7 bases are shared with TRBD2. The junction had 9 bases not matched to a gene; V was cut back by 8 bases and J by 3 bases. The CDR3 is 14 amino acids. CDR1 and CDR2 from the germline V gene are SGHRS and YFSETQ. The CDR3 loop reads CASSRGSATDTQYF. CDR3 nucleotides: TGCGCCAGTAGCCGCGGGAGTGCGACAGATACGCAGTATTTT.

The chain links TRBV5-8 to TRBJ2-7; D is perhaps TRBD2 (5 bases). Trimming shortened V by 1 base and J by 6 bases, and 11 bases separated the two germline ends. The CDR3 has 13 residues. The germline gives CDR1 SGHTS, CDR2 YDEGEE. The CDR3 DNA is TGTGCCAGCAGCTTGCGAGGGTCTGCCGAGCAGTACTTC. The encoded protein is CASSLRGSAEQYF.

This CDR3 is CASSATSGTGEQYF. DNA of the CDR3: TGTGCCAGCAGTGCGACTAGCGGCACGGGAGAGCAGTACTTC. The rearrangement links TRBV2 to TRBJ2-7; 9 nucleotides align to TRBD2. The CDR3 is 14 amino acids. V was clipped by 4 bases and J by 7 bases; unmatched bases: 8. CDR1 is SNHLY and CDR2 is FYNNEI in the germline V gene.

The genes are TRBV5-4 and TRBJ2-7; 10 bases map to TRBD2. The CDR3 is 15 residues long. The germline V gene encodes CDR1 SGHNT and CDR2 YYREEE (reference sequence). The V and J ends lost 0 bases and 4 bases, in that order; junction bases with no gene match: 4. DNA of the CDR3: TGTGCCAGCAGCTTGGACCCTAGCGGGAGTTACGAGCAGTACTTC. Amino acid sequence: CASSLDPSGSYEQYF.